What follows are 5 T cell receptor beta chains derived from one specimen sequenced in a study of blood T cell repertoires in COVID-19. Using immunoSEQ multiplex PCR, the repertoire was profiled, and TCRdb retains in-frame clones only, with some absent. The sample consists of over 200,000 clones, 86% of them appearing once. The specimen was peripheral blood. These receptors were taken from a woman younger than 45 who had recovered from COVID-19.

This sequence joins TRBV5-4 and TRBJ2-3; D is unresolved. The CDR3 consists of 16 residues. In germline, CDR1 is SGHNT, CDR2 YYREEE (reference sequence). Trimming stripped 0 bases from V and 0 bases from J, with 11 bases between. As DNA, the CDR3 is TGTGCCAGCAGCTTGGGTCCCTTGACTAGCACAGATACGCAGTATTTT. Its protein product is CASSLGPLTSTDTQYF.

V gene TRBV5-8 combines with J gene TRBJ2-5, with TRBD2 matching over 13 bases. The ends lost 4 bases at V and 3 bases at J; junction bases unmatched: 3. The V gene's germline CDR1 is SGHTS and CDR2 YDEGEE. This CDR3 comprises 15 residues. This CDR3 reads CASSLGTSGEETQYF. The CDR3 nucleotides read TGTGCCAGCAGCCTAGGGACTAGCGGGGAAGAGACCCAGTACTTC. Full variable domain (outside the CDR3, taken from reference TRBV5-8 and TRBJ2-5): EAGVTQSPTHLIKTRGQQATLRCSPISGHTSVYWYQQALGLGLQFLLWYDEGEERNRGNFPPRFSGRQFPNYSSELNVNALELEDSALYLCASSLGTSGEETQYFGPGTRLLVL.

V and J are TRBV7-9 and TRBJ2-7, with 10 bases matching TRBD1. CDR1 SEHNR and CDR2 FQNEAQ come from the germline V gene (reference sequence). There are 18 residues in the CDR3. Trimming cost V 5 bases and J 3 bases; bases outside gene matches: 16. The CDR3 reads CASSPNRTGGFIGYEQYF. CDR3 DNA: TGTGCCAGCAGCCCGAACCGGACAGGGGGATTTATCGGCTACGAGCAGTACTTC.

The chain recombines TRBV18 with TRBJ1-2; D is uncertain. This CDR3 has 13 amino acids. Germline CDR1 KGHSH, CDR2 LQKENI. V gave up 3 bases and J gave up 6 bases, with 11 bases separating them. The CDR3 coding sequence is TGTGCCAGCTCACCCCCCTATCGGGATGGCTACACCTTC. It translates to CASSPPYRDGYTF. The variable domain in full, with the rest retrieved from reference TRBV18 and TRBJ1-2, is NAGVMQNPRHLVRRRGQEARLRCSPMKGHSHVYWYRQLPEEGLKFMVYLQKENIIDESGMPKERFSAEFPKEGPSILRIQQVVRGDSAAYFCASSPPYRDGYTFGSGTRLTVV.

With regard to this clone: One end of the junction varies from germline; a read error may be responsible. The CDR3 DNA reads as TGCAGCGTGGAAGACACAGGGAACCAAGAGACCCAGTACTTC. It yields the protein CSVEDTGNQETQYF. The genes are TRBV29-1 and TRBJ2-5; weak D call: TRBD1 (6 bases). This CDR3 has 14 residues. In germline, CDR1 is SQVTM, CDR2 ANQGSEA.